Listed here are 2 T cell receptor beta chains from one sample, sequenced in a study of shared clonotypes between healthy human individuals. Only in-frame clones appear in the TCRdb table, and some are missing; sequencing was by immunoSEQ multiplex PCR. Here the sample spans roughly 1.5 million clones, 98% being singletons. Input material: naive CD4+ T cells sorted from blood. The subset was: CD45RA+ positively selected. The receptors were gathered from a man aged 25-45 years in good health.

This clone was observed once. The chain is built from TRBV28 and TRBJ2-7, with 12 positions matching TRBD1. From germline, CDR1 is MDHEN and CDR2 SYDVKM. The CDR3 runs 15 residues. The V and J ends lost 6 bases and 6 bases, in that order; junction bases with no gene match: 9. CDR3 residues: CASRAPGQGAGEQYF. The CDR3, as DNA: TGTGCCAGCAGGGCTCCGGGACAGGGGGCCGGCGAGCAGTACTTC.

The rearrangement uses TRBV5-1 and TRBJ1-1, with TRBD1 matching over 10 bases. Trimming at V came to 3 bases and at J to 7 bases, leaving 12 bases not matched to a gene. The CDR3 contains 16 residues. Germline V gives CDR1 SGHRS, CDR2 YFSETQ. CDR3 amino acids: CASSWNAGTGDGEAFF. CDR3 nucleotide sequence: TGCGCCAGCAGCTGGAACGCCGGGACAGGGGATGGTGAAGCTTTCTTT.